These T cell receptor beta chains were read from a single sample in a study of shared clonotypes between healthy human individuals. Libraries were prepared by immunoSEQ multiplex PCR; TCRdb keeps only in-frame clonotypes and omits some of them. The repertoire has some 2.4 million clones, approximately 93% of them found once; the top ten carry approximately 0.36%. Sequencing was performed on naive CD4+ T cells from PBMCs. The receptors stem from a man younger than 35 in good health. Some clones in this sample may be carry-over from other donors' samples. The CDR3 runs from the conserved cysteine through the conserved F or W. Fields, in order: CDR3 protein, CDR3 DNA, D gene, V gene, clone size, J gene. D genes are given only for firm matches. Size is omitted from some rows. Given values are once, few, many or a class for expanded clones.

CASSVGDRGFYEQYF | TGTGCCAGCAGCGTAGGGGACAGGGGGTTCTACGAGCAGTACTTC | TRBD1 | TRBV9 | NA | TRBJ2-7
CASSEAAGGPRNTEAFF | TGTGCCAGCAGTGAAGCAGCGGGGGGCCCGAGGAACACTGAAGCTTTCTTT | NA | TRBV6-1 | NA | TRBJ1-1
CASSLADPLGVTGELFF | TGCGCCAGCAGCTTGGCCGACCCCCTGGGGGTCACCGGGGAGCTGTTTTTT | NA | TRBV5-1 | NA | TRBJ2-2
CASIPSGREDTQYF | TGTGCCAGTATCCCCTCAGGGAGGGAAGATACGCAGTATTTT | TRBD2 | TRBV19 | NA | TRBJ2-3
CASSSPNWAANEKLFF | TGTGCCAGCAGTTCACCCAACTGGGCGGCTAATGAAAAACTGTTTTTT | NA | TRBV28 | NA | TRBJ1-4
CASSVGLAGEGTQYF | TGTGCCAGCAGCGTTGGACTAGCGGGAGAAGGTACGCAGTATTTT | TRBD2 | TRBV9 | NA | TRBJ2-3
CASSLRDRYNEQFF | TGTGCCAGCAGCCTCCGGGACAGATACAATGAGCAGTTCTTC | TRBD1 | TRBV14 | NA | TRBJ2-1
CASSLGLGSYEQYF | TGTGCCAGCAGCTTAGGTCTCGGCTCCTACGAGCAGTACTTC | NA | TRBV5-4 | NA | TRBJ2-7
CASRLRDTSSYEQYF | TGCGCCAGCAGACTGCGGGACACCAGCTCCTACGAGCAGTACTTC | NA | TRBV5-1 | NA | TRBJ2-7
CASSLGLGGLTDTQYF | TGTGCCAGCAGCTTAGGGCTAGGAGGACTCACAGATACGCAGTATTTT | NA | TRBV7-3 | NA | TRBJ2-3
CASSLVGQGAGYTF | TGTGCCAGCAGCTTAGTGGGACAGGGGGCTGGCTACACCTTC | TRBD1 | TRBV7-2 | NA | TRBJ1-2
CASSQFSTPSRKFF | TGTGCCAGCAGTCAATTTTCAACCCCGTCAAGAAAGTTCTTC | NA | TRBV28 | NA | TRBJ2-1
CASSLGKGATNEKLFF | TGCGCCAGCAGCTTGGGGAAGGGGGCAACTAATGAAAAACTGTTTTTT | NA | TRBV5-1 | NA | TRBJ1-4
CASSSILAGGADTQYF | TGTGCCAGCAGCTCCATCCTAGCGGGAGGAGCAGATACGCAGTATTTT | TRBD2 | TRBV7-2 | NA | TRBJ2-3
CAIRGTGEEEQYF | TGTGCCATCAGGGGGACAGGGGAGGAGGAGCAGTACTTC | TRBD1 | TRBV10-3 | NA | TRBJ2-5
CASSTDSSGANVLTF | TGTGCCAGCTCCACCGACAGCTCTGGGGCCAACGTCCTGACTTTC | NA | TRBV9 | NA | TRBJ2-6
CASSRDIAHEQYF | TGTGCCAGCAGCCGGGACATCGCCCACGAGCAGTACTTC | NA | TRBV7-3 | NA | TRBJ2-7
CASSGKTGANEKLFF | TGTGCCAGCAGCGGGAAGACAGGGGCTAATGAAAAACTGTTTTTT | TRBD1 | TRBV11-2 | NA | TRBJ1-4
CASSLTGVPYEQYF | TGCGCCAGCAGCTTGACGGGAGTGCCCTACGAGCAGTACTTC | NA | TRBV5-1 | NA | TRBJ2-7
CASSSPQGSTDTQYF | TGTGCCAGCAGTTCCCCACAGGGCAGCACAGATACGCAGTATTTT | NA | TRBV6-5 | NA | TRBJ2-3
CASSLAGGGSNEKLFF | TGCGCCAGCAGCTTGGCCGGAGGAGGGTCGAATGAAAAACTGTTTTTT | NA | TRBV5-1 | NA | TRBJ1-4
CASSYSSVPGYEQYF | TGTGCCAGCAGTTACTCTTCGGTCCCCGGCTACGAGCAGTACTTC | NA | TRBV6-6 | NA | TRBJ2-7
CASSYQGPRANVLTF | TGTGCCAGCAGCTACCAGGGGCCCCGTGCCAACGTCCTGACTTTC | NA | TRBV11-3 | NA | TRBJ2-6
CASSLGRNNYGYTF | TGTGCCAGCAGCTTAGGCAGAAACAACTATGGCTACACCTTC | NA | TRBV7-9 | NA | TRBJ1-2
CASRLNGANYGYTF | TGTGCCAGTAGGTTGAATGGAGCTAACTATGGCTACACCTTC | NA | TRBV19 | NA | TRBJ1-2
CASSKDRGASYNEQFF | TGTGCCAGCAGCAAGGACAGGGGCGCCAGCTACAATGAGCAGTTCTTC | TRBD1 | TRBV7-8 | NA | TRBJ2-1
CASSWGTSGQETQYF | TGCGCCAGCAGCTGGGGGACTAGCGGGCAAGAGACCCAGTACTTC | TRBD2 | TRBV5-1 | NA | TRBJ2-5
CASSPSPTAEKLFF | TGTGCCAGCTCACCAAGCCCGACAGCTGAAAAACTGTTTTTT | NA | TRBV18 | NA | TRBJ1-4
CASSTHRDSGELFF | TGTGCCAGTAGTACACACCGGGACAGCGGGGAGCTGTTTTTT | TRBD1 | TRBV19 | NA | TRBJ2-2
CASSHSGGSETGELFF | TGCGCCAGCAGCCATTCCGGCGGGAGTGAGACCGGGGAGCTGTTTTTT | TRBD2 | TRBV5-1 | once | TRBJ2-2
CASTPTEEEKLFF | TGTGCCAGCACGCCGACAGAGGAGGAAAAACTGTTTTTT | NA | TRBV28 | NA | TRBJ1-4
CASKKLAASEGIQYF | TGCGCCAGCAAAAAGCTAGCGGCCTCCGAGGGCATTCAGTACTTC | TRBD2 | TRBV5-1 | NA | TRBJ2-4
CASSLGAGGSETQYF | TGTGCCAGCAGCCTCGGGGCAGGGGGCAGTGAGACCCAGTACTTC | TRBD1 | TRBV7-2 | NA | TRBJ2-5
CASLEGTRYNEQFF | TGTGCCAGCCTAGAGGGGACTAGGTACAATGAGCAGTTCTTC | TRBD2 | TRBV28 | NA | TRBJ2-1
CASSSRDLGEKLFF | TGTGCCAGCAGCTCTAGGGACCTAGGAGAAAAACTGTTTTTT | NA | TRBV5-4 | NA | TRBJ1-4
CSAVLGRGDSYEQYF | TGCAGCGCCGTCCTAGGGCGCGGGGACTCCTACGAGCAGTACTTC | NA | TRBV29-1 | NA | TRBJ2-7
CASSSGTEGNTIYF | TGTGCCAGCAGTTCAGGGACGGAGGGAAACACCATATATTTT | NA | TRBV28 | once | TRBJ1-3
CASSLWFMDSSGANVLTF | TGTGCCAGCAGTTTATGGTTCATGGATAGCTCTGGGGCCAACGTCCTGACTTTC | NA | TRBV28 | NA | TRBJ2-6
CASGLVNPGARGEQFF | TGTGCTAGTGGTTTGGTCAACCCCGGCGCCAGAGGTGAGCAGTTCTTC | NA | TRBV12-5 | NA | TRBJ2-1
CASSQGAGYGYTF | TGTGCCAGCAGTCAAGGGGCCGGCTATGGCTACACCTTC | NA | TRBV7-3 | once | TRBJ1-2
CASSLLRHGEQFF | TGTGCCAGCAGCTTACTCCGACACGGTGAGCAGTTCTTC | NA | TRBV7-2 | once | TRBJ2-1
CASSVDEDTQYF | TGTGCCAGCAGCGTAGACGAGGATACGCAGTATTTT | NA | TRBV9 | once | TRBJ2-3
CSVRSGSGVYNEQFF | TGCAGCGTCCGATCGGGGAGCGGGGTATACAATGAGCAGTTCTTC | TRBD2 | TRBV29-1 | NA | TRBJ2-1
CASSSTSGRSSYNEQFF | TGTGCCAGCAGTTCGACTAGCGGGAGGTCTTCCTACAATGAGCAGTTCTTC | TRBD2 | TRBV28 | NA | TRBJ2-1
CASSLHGSGRSRNEQYF | TGTGCCAGCAGCTTGCATGGTAGCGGGAGGAGCAGGAACGAGCAGTACTTC | TRBD2 | TRBV5-6 | NA | TRBJ2-7
CASTGQGSRGEKPQHF | TGTGCCAGTACCGGGCAGGGCTCTCGAGGGGAAAAGCCCCAGCATTTT | NA | TRBV19 | once | TRBJ1-5
CASSADRAEEKLFF | TGTGCCAGCAGTGCAGACAGGGCGGAAGAAAAACTGTTTTTT | TRBD1 | TRBV6-1 | NA | TRBJ1-4
CASSIPSGIDEKLFF | TGTGCCAGTAGTATCCCATCAGGGATCGATGAAAAACTGTTTTTT | NA | TRBV19 | NA | TRBJ1-4
CASSPRHNPGTEAFF | TGTGCCAGCAGCCCAAGACATAACCCGGGCACTGAAGCTTTCTTT | NA | TRBV7-9 | NA | TRBJ1-1
CASSEESETQYF | TGTGCCAGCAGTGAAGAGTCGGAGACCCAGTACTTC | NA | TRBV6-1 | NA | TRBJ2-5
CASSHLITQPYNEQFF | TGTGCCAGCAGCCACCTGATAACCCAGCCCTACAATGAGCAGTTCTTC | NA | TRBV13 | once | TRBJ2-1
CASSPQPGGPTDTQYF | TGTGCCAGCAGCCCACAACCGGGAGGGCCCACAGATACGCAGTATTTT | TRBD2 | TRBV7-3 | NA | TRBJ2-3
CASSPLAGSSYNEQFF | TGTGCCAGCAGCCCTCTAGCGGGAAGCTCCTACAATGAGCAGTTCTTC | TRBD2 | TRBV7-6 | NA | TRBJ2-1
CASSQVGRDLKNIQYF | TGCGCCAGCAGCCAAGTAGGCAGGGACCTAAAAAACATTCAGTACTTC | NA | TRBV4-3 | NA | TRBJ2-4
CASSEQGVYYGYTF | TGTGCCAGCAGCGAACAGGGGGTTTACTATGGCTACACCTTC | TRBD1 | TRBV7-2 | NA | TRBJ1-2